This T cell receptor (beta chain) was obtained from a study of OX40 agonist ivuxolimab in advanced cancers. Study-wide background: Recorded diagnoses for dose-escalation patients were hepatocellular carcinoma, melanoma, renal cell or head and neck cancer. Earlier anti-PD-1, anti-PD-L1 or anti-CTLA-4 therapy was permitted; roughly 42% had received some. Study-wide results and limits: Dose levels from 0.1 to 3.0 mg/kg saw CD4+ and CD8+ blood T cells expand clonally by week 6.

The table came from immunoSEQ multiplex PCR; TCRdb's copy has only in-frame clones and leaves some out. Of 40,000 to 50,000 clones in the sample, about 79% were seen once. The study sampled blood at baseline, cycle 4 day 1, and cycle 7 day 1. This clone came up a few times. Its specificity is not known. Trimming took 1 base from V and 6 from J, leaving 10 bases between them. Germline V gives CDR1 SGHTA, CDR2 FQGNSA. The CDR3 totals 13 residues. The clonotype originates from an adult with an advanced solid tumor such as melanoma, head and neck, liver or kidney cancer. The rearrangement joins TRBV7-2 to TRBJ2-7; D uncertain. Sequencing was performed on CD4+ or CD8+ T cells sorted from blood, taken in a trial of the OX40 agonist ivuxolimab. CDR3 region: CASSLGRLSEQYF. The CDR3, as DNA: TGTGCCAGCAGCTTAGGCAGGCTCAGCGAGCAGTACTTC.